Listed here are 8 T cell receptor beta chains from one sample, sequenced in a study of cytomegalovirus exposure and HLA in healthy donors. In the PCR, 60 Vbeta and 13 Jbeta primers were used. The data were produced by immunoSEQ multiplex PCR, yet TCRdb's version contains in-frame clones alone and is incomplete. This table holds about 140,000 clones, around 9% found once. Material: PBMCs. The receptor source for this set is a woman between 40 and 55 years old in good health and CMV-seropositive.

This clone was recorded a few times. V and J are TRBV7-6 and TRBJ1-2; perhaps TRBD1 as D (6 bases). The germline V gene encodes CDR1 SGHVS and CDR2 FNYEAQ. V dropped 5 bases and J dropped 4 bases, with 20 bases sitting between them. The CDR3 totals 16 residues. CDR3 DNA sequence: TGTGCCAGCAGCCTCAATACGGACAGTCGGGGCTATGGCTACACCTTC. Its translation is CASSLNTDSRGYGYTF.

In nucleotides, the CDR3 is TGTGCCAGCAGTGAAGCTCCGACAGGGCACTACGAGCAGTACTTC. It codes for CASSEAPTGHYEQYF. The chain employs TRBV6-1 and TRBJ2-7, with TRBD1 matching over 7 bases. V shed 0 bases, J shed 3 bases, and the junction held 5 bases outside the gene matches. CDR1 and CDR2 (germline): MNHNS, SASEGT. The CDR3 has 15 residues.

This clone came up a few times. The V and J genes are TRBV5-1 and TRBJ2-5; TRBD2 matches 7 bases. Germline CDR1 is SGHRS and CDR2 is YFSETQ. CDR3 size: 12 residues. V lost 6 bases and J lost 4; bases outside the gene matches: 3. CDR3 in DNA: TGCGCCAGCACCCGGGAGGCAGAGACCCAGTACTTC. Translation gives CASTREAETQYF.

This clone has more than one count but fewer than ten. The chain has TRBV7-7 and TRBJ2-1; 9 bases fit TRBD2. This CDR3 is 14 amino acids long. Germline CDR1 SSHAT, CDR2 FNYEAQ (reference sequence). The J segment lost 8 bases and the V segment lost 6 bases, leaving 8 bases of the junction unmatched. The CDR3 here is CASSRLAGLDEQFF. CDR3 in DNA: TGTGCCAGCAGTCGGCTAGCGGGGTTGGATGAGCAGTTCTTC.

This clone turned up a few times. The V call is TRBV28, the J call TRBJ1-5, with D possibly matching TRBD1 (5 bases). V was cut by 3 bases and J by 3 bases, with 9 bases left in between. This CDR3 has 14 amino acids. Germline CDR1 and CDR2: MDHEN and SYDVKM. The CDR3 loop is CASSFRQPNQPQHF. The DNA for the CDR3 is TGTGCCAGCAGTTTTAGACAGCCCAATCAGCCCCAGCATTTT.

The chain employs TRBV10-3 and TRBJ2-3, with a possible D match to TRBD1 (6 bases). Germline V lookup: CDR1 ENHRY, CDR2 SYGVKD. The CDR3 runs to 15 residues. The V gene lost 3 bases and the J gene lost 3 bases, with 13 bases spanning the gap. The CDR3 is CAISEQGVFTDTQYF. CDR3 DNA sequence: TGTGCCATCAGTGAACAGGGAGTATTTACAGATACGCAGTATTTT.

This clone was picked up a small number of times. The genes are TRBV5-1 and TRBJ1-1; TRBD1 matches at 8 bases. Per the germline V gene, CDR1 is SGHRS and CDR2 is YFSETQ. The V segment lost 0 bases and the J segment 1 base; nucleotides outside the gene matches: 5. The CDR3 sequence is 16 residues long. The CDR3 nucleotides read TGCGCCAGCAGCTTGGTCCAGGGGGCCGGGAACACTGAAGCTTTCTTT. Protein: CASSLVQGAGNTEAFF. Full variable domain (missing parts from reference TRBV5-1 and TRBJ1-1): KAGVTQTPRYLIKTRGQQVTLSCSPISGHRSVSWYQQTPGQGLQFLFEYFSETQRNKGNFPGRFSGRQFSNSRSEMNVSTLELGDSALYLCASSLVQGAGNTEAFFGQGTRLTVV.

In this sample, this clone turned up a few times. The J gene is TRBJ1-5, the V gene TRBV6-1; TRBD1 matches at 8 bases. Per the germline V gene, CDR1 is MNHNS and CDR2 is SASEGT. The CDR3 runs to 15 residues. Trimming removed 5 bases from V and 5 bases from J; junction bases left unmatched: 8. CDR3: CASSSSGQGHQPQHF. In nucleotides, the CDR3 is TGTGCCAGCAGTTCTTCCGGACAGGGACATCAGCCCCAGCATTTT.